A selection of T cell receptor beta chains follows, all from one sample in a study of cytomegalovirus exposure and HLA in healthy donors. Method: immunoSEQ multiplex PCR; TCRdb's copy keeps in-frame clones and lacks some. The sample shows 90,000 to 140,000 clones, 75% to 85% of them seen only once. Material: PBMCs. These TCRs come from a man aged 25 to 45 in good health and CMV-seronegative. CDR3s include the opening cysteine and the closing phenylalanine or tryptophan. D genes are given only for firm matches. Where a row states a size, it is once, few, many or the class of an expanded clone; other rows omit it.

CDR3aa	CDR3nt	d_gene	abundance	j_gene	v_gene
CASSLQGAQETQYF	TGTGCCAGCAGCTTGCAGGGGGCGCAAGAGACCCAGTACTTC	TRBD1	-	TRBJ2-5	TRBV5-4
CASSYSGQGAYEQYF	TGTGCCAGCAGTTACTCGGGACAGGGGGCCTACGAGCAGTACTTC	TRBD1	-	TRBJ2-7	TRBV6-5
CASSPTSGGRNEQFF	TGCGCCAGCAGCCCGACTAGCGGGGGGCGCAATGAGCAGTTCTTC	TRBD2	-	TRBJ2-1	TRBV4-1
CASRNLYRDTEAFF	TGCGCCAGCAGAAACCTTTATCGGGACACTGAAGCTTTCTTT	-	-	TRBJ1-1	TRBV4-1
CASSLHGLAGQNEQFF	TGTGCCAGCAGCTTACATGGACTAGCGGGGCAGAATGAGCAGTTCTTC	TRBD2	-	TRBJ2-1	TRBV7-2
CASSLGTFLSTGELFF	TGTGCCAGCAGTTTGGGGACTTTCCTTAGCACCGGGGAGCTGTTTTTT	-	-	TRBJ2-2	TRBV5-8
CASSLSGVGRDTEAFF	TGTGCCAGCAGTTTATCGGGCGTGGGGCGCGACACTGAAGCTTTCTTT	-	-	TRBJ1-1	TRBV28
CSVTNTGFPYEQYF	TGCAGCGTTACCAATACAGGGTTTCCCTACGAGCAGTACTTC	-	-	TRBJ2-7	TRBV29-1
CASSLGPDSTYNEQFF	TGTGCCAGCAGCTTAGGGCCGGACAGCACCTACAATGAGCAGTTCTTC	-	-	TRBJ2-1	TRBV11-2
CASIEVNTGELFF	TGTGCCAGCATTGAGGTGAACACCGGGGAGCTGTTTTTT	-	-	TRBJ2-2	TRBV28
CAWRPTGGTSGYTF	TGTGCCTGGAGGCCGACAGGGGGTACTAGTGGCTACACCTTC	TRBD1	once	TRBJ1-2	TRBV30
CASSEETAQNTEAFF	TGTGCCAGCAGTGAAGAGACAGCGCAGAACACTGAAGCTTTCTTT	-	-	TRBJ1-1	TRBV6-1
CASSYLQNSPLHF	TGTGCCAGCAGTTACTTACAAAATTCACCCCTCCACTTT	-	-	TRBJ1-6	TRBV6-5
CASSRKGATPYEQYF	TGTGCCAGCAGCCGGAAGGGGGCGACCCCCTACGAGCAGTACTTC	TRBD1	once	TRBJ2-7	TRBV6-5
CASIQGSEGEAFF	TGTGCCAGCATCCAGGGGTCGGAAGGTGAAGCTTTCTTT	-	-	TRBJ1-1	TRBV6-6